These 23 T cell receptor beta chains share one sample of origin, sequenced in a study of immune evolution from preneoplasia to lung adenocarcinoma. This table comes from immunoSEQ multiplex PCR, and its TCRdb copy is limited to in-frame clones, with some not included. The table includes fewer than 12,000 clones, 80% to 90% detected once. The sequencing input was FFPE minimally invasive lung adenocarcinoma tissue. All receptors derive from a person in their 70s with lung adenocarcinoma.

The CDR3 DNA is TGTGCCAGCAACCAGCTCGGATCCTTGGATCAGCCCCAGCATTTT. This gives the protein CASNQLGSLDQPQHF. The rearrangement links TRBV6-1 to TRBJ1-5, with D hard to call. Trimming removed 7 bases from V and 5 bases from J, with 18 bases in between. Looked up from germline, CDR1 is MNHNS and CDR2 is SASEGT. CDR3 length: 15 residues.

This sequence joins TRBV10-3 and TRBJ2-2, with D perhaps TRBD1 or TRBD2 (5 bases each). The CDR3 loop spans 14 amino acids. Per the germline V gene, CDR1 is ENHRY and CDR2 is SYGVKD. V dropped 2 bases and J dropped 7 bases, with 11 bases sitting between them. The CDR3 sequence is CAISEVERGGELFF. The CDR3 coding sequence is TGTGCCATCAGTGAGGTCGAGAGGGGCGGGGAGCTGTTTTTT.

The chain employs TRBV5-6 and TRBJ2-1; 9 nucleotides match TRBD2. The germline CDR1 and CDR2 sequences are SGHDT and YYEEEE. The CDR3 contains 15 residues. Trimming took 4 bases from V and 8 from J; bases not matched to a gene: 10. CDR3 sequence: CASSRFIAGVDEQFF. The DNA of the CDR3 is TGTGCCAGCAGCAGGTTCATAGCGGGAGTCGATGAGCAGTTCTTC.

The chain has TRBV27 and TRBJ1-6; D is undetermined. The CDR3 covers 15 residues. V shed 7 bases and J shed 6 bases, with 16 bases lying between them. CDR1 is MNHEY and CDR2 is SMNVEV in the germline V gene (reference sequence). CDR3 in amino acids: CASKEGMGGNSPLHF. The CDR3 DNA sequence: TGTGCCAGCAAGGAGGGAATGGGCGGTAATTCACCCCTCCACTTT.

The chain has TRBV6-5 and TRBJ1-1; D ambiguous. This CDR3 comprises 13 residues. CDR1 and CDR2 (germline): MNHEY, SVGAGI. V shed 5 bases and J shed 3 bases, with 10 bases lying between them. The CDR3 DNA sequence: TGTGCCAGCAGTAGGATGAGGGACACTGAAGCTTTCTTT. Its protein product is CASSRMRDTEAFF.

A remark on this clone: Other DNA sequences in the sample encode the same CDR3. The chain is built from TRBV5-4 and TRBJ2-1; maybe TRBD2 (5 bases). Germline V gene sequence: CDR1 SGHNT, CDR2 YYREEE (reference sequence). This CDR3 has 13 amino acids. V dropped 6 bases and J dropped 6 bases, with 13 bases sitting between them. CDR3 sequence: CASTEGASNEQFF. The CDR3 DNA is TGTGCCAGCACCGAGGGAGCTAGCAATGAGCAGTTCTTC.

The chain recombines TRBV11-2 with TRBJ1-1; D not certain. Germline V lookup: CDR1 SGHAT, CDR2 FQNNGV. CDR3 length: 14 residues. V shed 1 base and J shed 0 bases, with 6 bases lying between them. The CDR3 DNA reads as TGTGCCAGCAGCTTAGCCAGAATGAACACTGAAGCTTTCTTT. It encodes CASSLARMNTEAFF.

The chain combines TRBV5-6 with TRBJ2-7, with no clear D. The CDR3 runs to 15 residues. Per the germline V gene, CDR1 is SGHDT and CDR2 is YYEEEE. V gave up 4 bases and J gave up 2 bases, with 16 bases separating them. The CDR3 coding sequence is TGTGCCAGCAGCGACACCCTCGACGGAGCCTACGAGCAGTACTTC. It specifies CASSDTLDGAYEQYF.

The chain combines TRBV19 with TRBJ2-3; 10 nucleotides agree with TRBD1. V lost 5 bases and J lost 6; bases outside the gene matches: 2. The CDR3 is 13 amino acids. Germline V gene data show CDR1 as LNHDA and CDR2 as SQIVND (reference sequence). CDR3: CASSPGQGDTQYF. CDR3 bases: TGTGCCAGTAGTCCGGGACAGGGGGATACGCAGTATTTT.

This chain uses TRBV20-1 with TRBJ2-7; D remains unclear. V was pared by 2 bases and J by 5 bases, with 4 bases between. The CDR3 is 10 residues long. Germline V lookup: CDR1 DFQATT, CDR2 SNEGSKA (reference sequence). The CDR3 spells CSARFHEQYF. For the CDR3, the DNA is TGCAGTGCTAGATTCCACGAGCAGTACTTC.

The chain uses TRBV19 and TRBJ1-2, with 10 positions matching TRBD1. Germline V gene lookup returns CDR1 LNHDA and CDR2 SQIVND (reference sequence). The CDR3 covers 14 residues. J lost 4 bases, V lost 5 bases, and 4 bases had no gene match. CDR3 loop: CASSGRDRGYGYTF. CDR3 bases: TGTGCCAGTAGTGGACGGGACAGGGGCTATGGCTACACCTTC.

This clone was observed a handful of times. J is TRBJ2-7 and V is TRBV11-3, with TRBD1 matching 8 bases. Germline loops: CDR1 SGHNT, CDR2 YENEEA. J gave up 5 bases and V 7 bases, and 13 bases lay outside the gene matches. CDR3 length: 15 residues. DNA for the CDR3: TGTGCCAGCACTAAAACCGGGACAGGCAGGAACGAGCAGTACTTC. Encoded protein: CASTKTGTGRNEQYF.

This CDR3 reads CARSSEKLAGGRETQYF. CDR3 coding DNA: TGTGCCAGAAGTTCCGAGAAACTAGCGGGAGGGCGAGAGACCCAGTACTTC. The chain combines TRBV5-3 with TRBJ2-5, with 13 bases fitting TRBD2. TRBV5-3 is filed as an ORF, its function uncertain. CDR3 length: 17 residues. V shed 5 bases, J shed 4 bases, and the junction held 11 bases outside the gene matches.

The chain couples TRBV11-1 to TRBJ1-6, with a weak D call TRBD1 (6 bases). Germline V gene sequence: CDR1 SGHAT, CDR2 FQDESV (reference sequence). V lost 2 bases and J 16 bases, leaving 21 bases between the germline ends. This CDR3 contains 15 residues. CDR3 coding DNA: TGTGCCAGCAGCTTACGAGGGGGTTCTACCTCCGAACTCCACTTT. Amino acid sequence: CASSLRGGSTSELHF.

CDR3 residues: CASSIGGFSYGYTF. CDR3 bases: TGTGCCAGCAGTATAGGGGGTTTTAGCTATGGCTACACCTTC. V usage is TRBV7-9 and J usage is TRBJ1-2; tentative D call: TRBD1 (6 bases). Trimming removed 6 bases at V and 4 bases at J, with 15 bases between. The CDR3 is 14 amino acids. Per germline, CDR1 SEHNR and CDR2 FQNEAQ (reference sequence). The full variable domain, completed using reference TRBV7-9 and TRBJ1-2, is DTGVSQNPRHKITKRGQNVTFRCDPISEHNRLYWYRQTLGQGPEFLTYFQNEAQLEKSRLLSDRFSAERPKGSFSTLEIQRTEQGDSAMYLCASSIGGFSYGYTFGSGTRLTVV.

The chain has TRBV6-1 and TRBJ1-2; no clear D. The V end was cut by 2 bases, the J end by 4 bases, with 14 bases between. Germline V gene lookup returns CDR1 MNHNS and CDR2 SASEGT. The CDR3 spans 15 residues. The CDR3 sequence is CASSEMGKRGYGYTF. CDR3 DNA: TGTGCCAGCAGTGAAATGGGGAAGCGAGGCTATGGCTACACCTTC.

The V call is TRBV28, the J call TRBJ1-5; a weak D match, TRBD1 (5 bases). The germline V gene has CDR1 MDHEN and CDR2 SYDVKM. The CDR3 consists of 15 residues. The germline V and J ends were trimmed by 6 bases and 6 bases, with 18 bases remaining between them. CDR3: CASSPSLGLAQPQHF. In DNA form, the CDR3 reads TGTGCCAGCAGCCCCTCTCTGGGGCTGGCTCAGCCCCAGCATTTT.

The rearrangement links TRBV28 to TRBJ2-7; D is undetermined. The CDR3 is 11 residues long. Deletions cut 3 bases from V and 6 bases from J, with 6 bases between. Germline assignment: CDR1 MDHEN and CDR2 SYDVKM. The CDR3: CASSFVGEQYF. CDR3 nucleotides: TGTGCCAGCAGTTTCGTGGGCGAGCAGTACTTC.

The genes are TRBV6-6 and TRBJ1-4; TRBD1 aligns across 8 bases. The germline V gene has CDR1 MNHNY and CDR2 SVGAGI (reference sequence). V was clipped by 6 bases and J by 8 bases; unmatched bases: 8. The CDR3 length is 14 residues. The CDR3: CASSDTDREEKLFF. DNA for the CDR3: TGTGCCAGCAGCGACACGGACAGGGAAGAAAAACTGTTTTTT.

This chain joins TRBV5-5 and TRBJ2-3; D may be TRBD2 (5 bases). This CDR3 is 16 amino acids long. V dropped 0 bases and J dropped 0 bases, with 11 bases sitting between them. Germline V gene data show CDR1 as SGHKS and CDR2 as YYEKEE (reference sequence). DNA for the CDR3: TGTGCCAGCAGCTTGGAACCAGCGGTTAGCACAGATACGCAGTATTTT. Protein product: CASSLEPAVSTDTQYF.

V usage is TRBV7-9 and J usage is TRBJ2-1, with TRBD1 identical over 7 bases. CDR3 length: 15 residues. V gave up 4 bases and J gave up 4 bases; unmatched junction bases: 7. Germline V gene sequence: CDR1 SEHNR, CDR2 FQNEAQ (reference sequence). DNA of the CDR3: TGTGCCAGCAGCTCCGGGGACAGCCTTTACAATGAGCAGTTCTTC. This sequence encodes CASSSGDSLYNEQFF. Filled out from reference TRBV7-9 and TRBJ2-1, the complete variable domain reads DTGVSQNPRHKITKRGQNVTFRCDPISEHNRLYWYRQTLGQGPEFLTYFQNEAQLEKSRLLSDRFSAERPKGSFSTLEIQRTEQGDSAMYLCASSSGDSLYNEQFFGPGTRLTVL.

The chain links TRBV7-2 to TRBJ2-1; D is ambiguous. Trimming pared 3 bases from V and 7 bases from J, leaving 13 bases between. CDR3 length: 14 residues. Germline V gene sequence: CDR1 SGHTA, CDR2 FQGNSA. CDR3 sequence: CASSFSTLVNEQFF. Here the CDR3 DNA reads TGTGCCAGCAGCTTTAGCACTTTGGTAAATGAGCAGTTCTTC.

The genes are TRBV2 and TRBJ2-2, with D possibly matching TRBD2 (5 bases). Trimming left V 7 bases short and J 6 bases short, with 18 bases between. This CDR3 is built from 15 residues. The germline V gene has CDR1 SNHLY and CDR2 FYNNEI. DNA for the CDR3: TGTGCCAGCAAACAGAATGCAGGAGGAGCCGGGGAGCTGTTTTTT. This gives the protein CASKQNAGGAGELFF.